This T cell receptor beta chain derives from a study of identical twins. Findings of the study overall: Invariant populations such as MAIT and iNKT cells could partly muddle zero-insertion analyses. Cord blood beta clonotypes that were abundant carried fewer insertions, and memory repertoires showed no such trend.

CDR3 size: 13 residues. Per germline, CDR1 LNHNV and CDR2 YYDKDF (reference sequence). The V and J ends lost 6 bases and 4 bases respectively, with 9 bases between them. Comments on this clonotype: Its cognate antigen is unknown.

cDNA molecules carried unique molecular identifiers, and template switching added a universal primer site. TCRdb passed the 5' RACE reads through MiXCR, listing each CDR3 protein once. Among some 660,000 distinct CDR3 sequences listed, 8.5% to 9% were seen once. Healthy Caucasian individuals made up all the donors. The same specimen was also included in a second study, on yellow fever vaccine responses in identical twins.

The TCR comes from a woman under 30 in good health. The sample consisted of PBMCs. The chain uses TRBV15 and TRBJ2-2, with D hard to call. The CDR3 nucleotides read TGTGCCACCAGGGCAGGTCTCACCGGGGAGCTGTTTTTT. This gives the protein CATRAGLTGELFF.